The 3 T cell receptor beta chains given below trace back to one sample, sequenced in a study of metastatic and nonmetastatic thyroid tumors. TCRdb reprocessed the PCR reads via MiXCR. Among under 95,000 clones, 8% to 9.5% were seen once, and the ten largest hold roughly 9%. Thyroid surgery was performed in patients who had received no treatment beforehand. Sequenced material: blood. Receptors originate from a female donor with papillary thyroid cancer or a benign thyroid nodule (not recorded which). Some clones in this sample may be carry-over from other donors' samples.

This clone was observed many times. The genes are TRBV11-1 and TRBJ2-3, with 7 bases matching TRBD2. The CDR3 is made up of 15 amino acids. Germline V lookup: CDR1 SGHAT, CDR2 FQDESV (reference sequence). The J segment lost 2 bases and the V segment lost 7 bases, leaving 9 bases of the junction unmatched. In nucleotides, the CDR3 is TGTGCCAGCACCGTATCGGGGGGATCCACAGATACGCAGTATTTT. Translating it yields CASTVSGGSTDTQYF.

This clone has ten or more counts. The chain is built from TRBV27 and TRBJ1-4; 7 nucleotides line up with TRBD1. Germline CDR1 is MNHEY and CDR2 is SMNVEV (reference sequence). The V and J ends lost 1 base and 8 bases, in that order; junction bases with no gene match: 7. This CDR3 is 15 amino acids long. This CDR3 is CASSLFEGAREKLFF. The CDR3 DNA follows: TGTGCCAGCAGTTTATTTGAGGGGGCACGGGAAAAACTGTTTTTT.

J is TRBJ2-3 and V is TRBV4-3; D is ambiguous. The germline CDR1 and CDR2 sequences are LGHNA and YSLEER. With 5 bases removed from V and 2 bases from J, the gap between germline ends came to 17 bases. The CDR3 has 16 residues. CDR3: CASSLWRMSYTDTQYF. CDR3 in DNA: TGCGCCAGCAGCTTATGGCGGATGAGTTACACAGATACGCAGTATTTT.